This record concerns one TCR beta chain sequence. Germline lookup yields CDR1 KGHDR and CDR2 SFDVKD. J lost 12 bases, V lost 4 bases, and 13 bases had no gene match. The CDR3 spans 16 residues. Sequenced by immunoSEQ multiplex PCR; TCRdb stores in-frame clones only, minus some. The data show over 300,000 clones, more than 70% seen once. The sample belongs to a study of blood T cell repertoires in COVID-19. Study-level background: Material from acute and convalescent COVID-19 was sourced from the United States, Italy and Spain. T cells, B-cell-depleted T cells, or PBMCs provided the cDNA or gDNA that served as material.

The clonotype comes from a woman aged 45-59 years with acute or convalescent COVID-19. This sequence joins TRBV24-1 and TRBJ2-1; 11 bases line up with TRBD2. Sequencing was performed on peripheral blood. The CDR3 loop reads CATSDATSGTYGRQFF. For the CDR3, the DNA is TGTGCCACCAGTGACGCGACTAGCGGGACCTATGGTCGGCAGTTCTTC.